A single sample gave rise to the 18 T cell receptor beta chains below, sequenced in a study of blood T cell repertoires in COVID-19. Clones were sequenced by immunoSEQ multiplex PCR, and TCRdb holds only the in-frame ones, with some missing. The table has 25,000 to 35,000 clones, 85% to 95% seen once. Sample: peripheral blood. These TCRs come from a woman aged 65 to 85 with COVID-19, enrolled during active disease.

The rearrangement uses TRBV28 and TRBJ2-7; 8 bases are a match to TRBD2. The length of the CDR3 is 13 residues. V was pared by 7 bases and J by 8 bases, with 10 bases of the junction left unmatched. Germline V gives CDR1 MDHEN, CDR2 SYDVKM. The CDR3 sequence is CASKGVAGSKQYF. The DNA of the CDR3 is TGTGCCAGCAAAGGGGTAGCGGGATCGAAGCAGTACTTC.

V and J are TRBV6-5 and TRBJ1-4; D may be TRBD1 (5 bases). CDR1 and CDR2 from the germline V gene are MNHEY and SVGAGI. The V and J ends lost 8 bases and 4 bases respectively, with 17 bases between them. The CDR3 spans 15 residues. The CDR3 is CASFLGLGLNEKLFF. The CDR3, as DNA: TGTGCCAGCTTCTTGGGACTGGGGCTTAATGAAAAACTGTTTTTT.

This CDR3 is CASTLGLAGENEQYF. CDR3 DNA sequence: TGTGCCAGCACCCTCGGACTAGCGGGAGAAAACGAGCAGTACTTC. The V call is TRBV7-9, the J call TRBJ2-7; 13 bases match TRBD2. Germline V lookup: CDR1 SEHNR, CDR2 FQNEAQ (reference sequence). The CDR3 covers 15 residues. J was trimmed by 5 bases and V by 7 bases; bases with no gene match: 8.

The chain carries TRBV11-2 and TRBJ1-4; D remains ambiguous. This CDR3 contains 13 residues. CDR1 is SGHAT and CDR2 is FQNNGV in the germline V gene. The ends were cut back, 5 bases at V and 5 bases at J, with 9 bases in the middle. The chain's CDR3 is CASSLGPNEKLFF. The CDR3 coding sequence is TGTGCCAGCAGCCTAGGGCCGAATGAAAAACTGTTTTTT.

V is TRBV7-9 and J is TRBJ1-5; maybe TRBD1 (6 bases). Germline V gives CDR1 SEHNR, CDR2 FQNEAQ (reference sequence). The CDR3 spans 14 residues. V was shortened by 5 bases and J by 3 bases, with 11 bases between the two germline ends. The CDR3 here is CASSPGHDNQPQHF. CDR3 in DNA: TGTGCCAGCAGCCCGGGACATGACAATCAGCCCCAGCATTTT.

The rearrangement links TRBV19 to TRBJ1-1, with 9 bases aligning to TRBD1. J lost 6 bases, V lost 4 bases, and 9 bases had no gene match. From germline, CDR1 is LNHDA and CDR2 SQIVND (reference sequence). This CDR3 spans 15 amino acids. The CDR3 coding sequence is TGTGCCAGTAGTAACACAGGGGGCGTGAGCCCTGAAGCTTTCTTT. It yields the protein CASSNTGGVSPEAFF.

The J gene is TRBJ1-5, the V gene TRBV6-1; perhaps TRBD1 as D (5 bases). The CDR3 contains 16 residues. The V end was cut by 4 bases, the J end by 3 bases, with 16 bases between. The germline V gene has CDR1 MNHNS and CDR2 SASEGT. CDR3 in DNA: TGTGCCAGCAGTGTCCAACCTCCGGACACCAATCAGCCCCAGCATTTT. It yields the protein CASSVQPPDTNQPQHF.

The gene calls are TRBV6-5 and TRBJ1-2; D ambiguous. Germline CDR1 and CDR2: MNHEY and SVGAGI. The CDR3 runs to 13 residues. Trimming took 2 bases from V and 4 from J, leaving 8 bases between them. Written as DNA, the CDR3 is TGTGCCAGCAGTTACCGGGTCACCTATGGCTACACCTTC. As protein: CASSYRVTYGYTF.

CDR3 region: CAISTGRTDQYEQYF. The CDR3 nucleotides read TGTGCCATCAGTACTGGCCGGACAGATCAATACGAGCAGTACTTC. V and J are TRBV10-3 and TRBJ2-7, with D tentatively TRBD1 (6 bases). Germline CDR1 ENHRY, CDR2 SYGVKD. The length of the CDR3 is 15 residues. V lost 5 bases to trimming and J lost 4 bases, with 18 bases between them.

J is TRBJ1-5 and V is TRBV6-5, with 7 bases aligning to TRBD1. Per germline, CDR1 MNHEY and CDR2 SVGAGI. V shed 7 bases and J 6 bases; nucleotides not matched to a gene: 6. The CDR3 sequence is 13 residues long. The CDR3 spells CASNGQGGQPQHF. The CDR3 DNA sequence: TGTGCCAGCAACGGCCAGGGGGGTCAGCCCCAGCATTTT.

The CDR3 bases are TGCGCCAGCGGCAACTACGAGCAGTACTTC. Encoded protein: CASGNYEQYF. This chain connects TRBV5-1 to TRBJ2-7; D not resolved. CDR1 and CDR2 (germline): SGHRS, YFSETQ. V gave up 7 bases and J gave up 3 bases, with 5 bases separating them. This CDR3 region has 10 residues.

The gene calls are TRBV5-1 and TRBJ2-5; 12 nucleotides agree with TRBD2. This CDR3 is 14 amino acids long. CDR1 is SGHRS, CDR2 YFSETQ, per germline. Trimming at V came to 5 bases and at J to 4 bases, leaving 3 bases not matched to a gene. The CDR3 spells CASRPTSGRETQYF. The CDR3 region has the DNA TGCGCCAGCAGGCCGACTAGCGGGAGAGAGACCCAGTACTTC.

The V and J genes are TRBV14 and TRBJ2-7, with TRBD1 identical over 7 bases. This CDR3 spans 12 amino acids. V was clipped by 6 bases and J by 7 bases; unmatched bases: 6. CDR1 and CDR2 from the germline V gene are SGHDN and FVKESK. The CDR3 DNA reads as TGTGCCAGCAGTACAGGGGTCGGTGAGCAGTACTTC. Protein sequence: CASSTGVGEQYF.

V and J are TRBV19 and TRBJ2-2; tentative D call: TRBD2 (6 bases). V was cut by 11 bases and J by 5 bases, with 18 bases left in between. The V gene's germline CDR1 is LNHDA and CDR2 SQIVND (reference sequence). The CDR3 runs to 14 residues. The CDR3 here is CAVSERADTGELFF. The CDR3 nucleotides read TGTGCCGTCTCAGAGCGGGCTGATACCGGGGAGCTGTTTTTT.

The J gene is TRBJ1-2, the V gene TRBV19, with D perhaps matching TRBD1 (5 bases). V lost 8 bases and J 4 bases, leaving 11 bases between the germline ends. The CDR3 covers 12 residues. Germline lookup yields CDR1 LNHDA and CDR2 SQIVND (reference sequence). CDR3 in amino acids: CASEGASYGYTF. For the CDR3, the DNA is TGTGCCAGTGAAGGGGCCTCCTATGGCTACACCTTC.

The DNA of the CDR3 is TGTGCCACCCGGGGACTATCCGGGGAGCTGTTTTTT. Protein: CATRGLSGELFF. The chain recombines TRBV28 with TRBJ2-2; 7 bases match TRBD2. The trim removed 10 bases at V and 6 bases at J, leaving 5 bases unmatched. The CDR3 is made up of 12 amino acids. CDR1 and CDR2 (germline): MDHEN, SYDVKM.

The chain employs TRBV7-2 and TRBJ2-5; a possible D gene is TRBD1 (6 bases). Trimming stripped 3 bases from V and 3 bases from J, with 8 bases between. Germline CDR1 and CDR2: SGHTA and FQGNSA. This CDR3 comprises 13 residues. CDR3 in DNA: TGTGCCAGCAGCTTTGCAGGGGAAGAGACCCAGTACTTC. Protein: CASSFAGEETQYF. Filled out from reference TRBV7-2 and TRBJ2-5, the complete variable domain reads GAGVSQSPSNKVTEKGKDVELRCDPISGHTALYWYRQSLGQGLEFLIYFQGNSAPDKSGLPSDRFSAERTGGSVSTLTIQRTQQEDSAVYLCASSFAGEETQYFGPGTRLLVL.

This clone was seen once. The DNA of the CDR3 is TGTGCCAGCTCAACGGGAGGGAGGGTCAGCAATCAGCCCCAGCATTTT. Its translation is CASSTGGRVSNQPQHF. The chain is built from TRBV18 and TRBJ1-5, with D uncertain. Trimming took 5 bases from V and 1 from J, leaving 15 bases between them. The CDR3 has 16 amino acids. Germline loops: CDR1 KGHSH, CDR2 LQKENI.